The present entry profiles one T cell receptor beta chain with its context. Its antigen is as yet unknown. The data belong to a study of OX40 agonist ivuxolimab in advanced cancers. Study background: As their treatment, patients were administered ivuxolimab, an agonistic anti-OX40 (CD134) antibody. While on treatment, patients had intravenous ivuxolimab at 0.01 to 10 mg/kg every 2 weeks. Study results and caveats: Several nonresponders also turned out to have low normalized T-cell clonal expansion.

Deletions cut 6 bases from V and 0 bases from J, with 14 bases between. This CDR3 has 15 residues. Germline CDR1 reads MNHEY; CDR2 reads SMNVEV (reference sequence). The data were produced by immunoSEQ multiplex PCR, yet TCRdb's version contains in-frame clones alone and is incomplete. This sample has under 80,000 clones; about nine tenths occur once, and the top ten carry about 2.1%. The clonotype originates from an adult with an advanced solid tumor such as melanoma, head and neck, liver or kidney cancer. The chain is built from TRBV27 and TRBJ1-1, with D tentatively TRBD1 (5 bases). Specimen: CD4+ or CD8+ T cells sorted from blood, collected in a trial of the OX40 agonist ivuxolimab. CDR3 amino acids: CASRSGTDMNTEAFF. CDR3 nucleotides: TGTGCCAGCAGGTCCGGGACTGATATGAACACTGAAGCTTTCTTT.